Reported below is one T cell receptor beta chain. Its antigen is as yet unknown. These data belong to a study of T cells in localized non-small cell lung cancer. Notes on the study in general: Clonality of T cells reached its maximum in uninvolved adjacent lung, surpassing tumor.

Deletions cut 0 bases from V and 5 bases from J, with 7 bases between. The CDR3 spans 13 residues. CDR1 and CDR2 (germline): MNHEY, SMNVEV (reference sequence). Measured with immunoSEQ multiplex PCR; TCRdb has only the in-frame clones, and not every one. The data hold approximately 31,000 clones, with less than 80% observed a single time. The starting material was peripheral blood, obtained before any cancer treatment. The chain is built from TRBV27 and TRBJ2-5, with D unresolved. This sequence originates from a male donor older than 55 with stage II squamous cell lung carcinoma. CDR3 DNA sequence: TGTGCCAGCAGTTTATCAGGCGCGGAGACCCAGTACTTC. It codes for CASSLSGAETQYF.